These T cell receptor beta chains were read from a single sample in a study of T cell repertoires in cytomegalovirus infection. MiXCR was run by TCRdb on the reads, yielding one entry per CDR3 protein. Of 550,000 to 850,000 distinct CDR3 sequences in the sample, approximately 33% were seen once. These TCRs are of unknown antigen specificity. Sequenced here: cultured PBMCs, sampled from culture after CMV antigen stimulation. These receptors all stem from a human donor in good health (CMV status not recorded). Some clones in this sample may be carry-over from other donors' samples. The CDR3 runs from the conserved cysteine through the conserved F or W. A D gene is named only where the DNA matches it firmly. Clone size is shown for a subset of rows, as once, few, many or a class of expanded clone.

clone_size	j_call	d_call	v_call	cdr3_aa	cdr3_nt
NA	TRBJ1-5	NA	TRBV4-3	CASSLRVLKPQHF	TGCGCCAGCAGCCTCAGGGTTTTAAAGCCCCAGCATTTT
few	TRBJ2-3	NA	TRBV10-3	CAISESSVEDTQYF	TGTGCCATCAGTGAGTCGAGTGTTGAGGATACGCAGTATTTT
few	TRBJ1-4	NA	TRBV12-3/TRBV12-4	CASRREGTFGEKLFF	TGTGCCAGCAGGAGGGAGGGTACCTTTGGAGAAAAACTGTTTTTT
NA	TRBJ1-4	TRBD1	TRBV5-1	CASSPPLGTENEKLFF	TGCGCCAGCAGCCCTCCCCTCGGGACAGAGAATGAAAAACTGTTTTTT
few	TRBJ1-4	NA	TRBV19	CASTRGRNNEKLFF	TGTGCCAGCACCCGGGGAAGGAATAATGAAAAACTGTTTTTT
NA	TRBJ2-1	NA	TRBV28	CASIGLFRYNEQFF	TGTGCCAGCATCGGATTATTTCGCTACAATGAGCAGTTCTTC
NA	TRBJ1-1	NA	TRBV12-3/TRBV12-4	CASSLRGGDAEAFF	TGTGCCAGCAGTTTAAGGGGGGGGGATGCTGAAGCTTTCTTT
NA	TRBJ2-2	NA	TRBV6-5	CASKLGGGLAGELFF	TGTGCCAGCAAGCTCGGCGGAGGGTTGGCCGGGGAGCTGTTTTTT
few	TRBJ2-3	TRBD2	TRBV20-1	CSAGTSGRSTDTQYF	TGCAGTGCTGGGACTAGCGGGCGCAGCACAGATACGCAGTATTTT
NA	TRBJ2-2	NA	TRBV12-3/TRBV12-4	CATRGRLNTGELFF	TGTGCCACTCGGGGCCGGCTGAACACCGGGGAGCTGTTTTTT
few	TRBJ2-3	NA	TRBV27	CASRPTIRADTQYF	TGTGCCAGCAGACCGACCATTAGGGCAGATACGCAGTATTTT
NA	TRBJ1-6	NA	TRBV10-3	CAISVGQSNSPLHF	TGTGCCATCAGTGTGGGGCAGAGTAATTCACCCCTCCACTTT
NA	TRBJ1-2	NA	TRBV6-5	CASSPVEGENGYTF	TGTGCCAGCAGTCCGGTCGAGGGGGAGAATGGCTACACCTTC
NA	TRBJ2-7	TRBD2	TRBV2	CASSEFSGVSEQYF	TGTGCCAGCAGTGAGTTTAGCGGGGTAAGCGAGCAGTACTTC
few	TRBJ2-7	TRBD2	TRBV28	CASSPGGVSYYEQYF	TGTGCCAGCAGTCCGGGAGGTGTGAGCTACTACGAGCAGTACTTC
NA	TRBJ1-5	NA	TRBV6-1	CASSGGGGRGNQPQHF	TGTGCCAGCAGTGGGGGTGGCGGCAGGGGCAATCAGCCCCAGCATTTT
few	TRBJ2-1	NA	TRBV7-2	CASSAAWGEYNEQFF	TGTGCCAGCAGCGCCGCTTGGGGGGAGTACAATGAGCAGTTCTTC
NA	TRBJ1-3	NA	TRBV12-3/TRBV12-4	CASSRGVSSGNTIYF	TGTGCCAGCAGCCGCGGCGTTTCCTCTGGAAACACCATATATTTT
NA	TRBJ2-2	TRBD2	TRBV4-1	CASSRIGLAGGPGELFF	TGCGCCAGCAGCCGGATCGGACTAGCGGGGGGCCCGGGGGAGCTGTTTTTT
few	TRBJ1-3	NA	TRBV7-2	CASSLVGGTGNTIYF	TGTGCCAGCAGCTTAGTCGGCGGAACTGGAAACACCATATATTTT
NA	TRBJ1-5	NA	TRBV12-3/TRBV12-4	CASRPGVGNQPQHF	TGTGCCAGTCGACCCGGGGTAGGCAATCAGCCCCAGCATTTT
NA	TRBJ1-1	NA	TRBV18	CASSPSGRDLRAFF	TGTGCCAGCTCACCCTCCGGGCGGGATCTCAGGGCTTTCTTT
NA	TRBJ2-1	TRBD2	TRBV6-2/TRBV6-3	CASSIPGLAGENEQFF	TGTGCCAGCAGTATACCGGGACTAGCGGGGGAAAATGAGCAGTTCTTC
NA	TRBJ2-7	TRBD1	TRBV7-2	CASSFTGGPTYEQYF	TGTGCCAGCAGCTTTACAGGGGGACCCACCTACGAGCAGTACTTC
few	TRBJ2-1	TRBD2	TRBV7-6	CAGGDSGRDDEQFF	TGTGCCGGGGGTGACAGCGGGAGGGACGATGAGCAGTTCTTC
few	TRBJ2-1	TRBD2	TRBV5-4	CASSLAGGRSYNEQFF	TGTGCCAGCAGCTTGGCGGGCGGGAGGTCCTACAATGAGCAGTTCTTC
NA	TRBJ1-5	NA	TRBV20-1	CSARRGGDQPQHF	TGCAGTGCTAGGCGGGGGGGGGATCAGCCCCAGCATTTT
NA	TRBJ2-3	NA	TRBV18	CASSPTPGSSTYTQYF	TGTGCCAGCTCACCAACCCCGGGATCCAGCACATATACGCAGTATTTT
NA	TRBJ1-6	NA	TRBV20-1	CSARGAPYNSPLHF	TGCAGTGCTAGGGGGGCCCCCTATAATTCACCCCTCCACTTT
few	TRBJ2-2	NA	TRBV7-2	CASSPQGTWDTGELFF	TGTGCCAGCAGCCCCCAGGGAACGTGGGACACCGGGGAGCTGTTTTTT
NA	TRBJ1-2	NA	TRBV4-1	CASSQDEGRANYGYTF	TGCGCCAGCAGCCAAGATGAAGGGCGGGCTAACTATGGCTACACCTTC
NA	TRBJ1-3	NA	TRBV11-2	CASSLVGGLNTIYF	TGTGCCAGCAGCTTAGTTGGGGGATTAAACACCATATATTTT
few	TRBJ2-2	TRBD2	TRBV5-4	CASSLGLGTSGSNTGELFF	TGTGCCAGCAGCCTTGGTCTTGGGACTAGCGGGTCGAACACCGGGGAGCTGTTTTTT
many	TRBJ2-7	TRBD2	TRBV11-2	CASTPGLAGYEQYF	TGTGCCAGCACCCCGGGGCTAGCGGGGTACGAGCAGTACTTC
NA	TRBJ2-3	NA	TRBV7-6	CASSMTMPDTQYF	TGTGCCAGCAGCATGACAATGCCAGATACGCAGTATTTT
few	TRBJ1-2	TRBD1	TRBV14	CASSQVPGQQPSF	TGTGCCAGCAGCCAAGTCCCGGGACAGCAGCCCTCGTTC